This entry concerns a single T cell receptor beta chain. No antigen is known for it. TCRdb processed the 5' RACE reads anew with MiXCR; each CDR3 protein has one entry. The profile covers under 300,000 distinct CDR3 sequences, with around 15% appearing a single time and 20% to 25% taken by the ten largest. This entry belongs to a study of T-cell memory formation after mild COVID-19. The study, taken as a whole, reports: Contracting CD4+ clones sat mainly in CM and EM; CD8+ in EMRA.

Specimen: PBMCs or a T cell subset sorted from them (not recorded which). This clonotype originated in a man aged 18 to 30 who had mild COVID-19 (a few samples of this study predate the infection). Cell type and time point are not known.

In DNA, the CDR3 is TGTGCCAGCGGAGCAGTACAAGAGACCCAGTACTTC. Protein: CASGAVQETQYF. V is TRBV2 and J is TRBJ2-5; D remains ambiguous. CDR1 and CDR2 (germline): SNHLY, FYNNEI. V lost 8 bases, J lost 2 bases, and 9 bases lay in between. The CDR3 totals 12 residues.